These T cell receptor beta chains were read from a single sample in a study of cytomegalovirus exposure and HLA in healthy donors. Produced via immunoSEQ multiplex PCR; TCRdb's table is partial and in-frame only. The sample lists about 280,000 clones; roughly 88% were seen once. Sequenced material: PBMCs. The receptors originated from a young woman in good health and CMV-seronegative. CDR3s include the opening cysteine and the closing phenylalanine or tryptophan. The order of the fields is J gene, clone size, V gene, D gene, CDR3 protein, CDR3 DNA. D genes are given only for firm matches. Size tells how often a clone was seen (once, few, many) or the class of an expanded clone, and some rows leave it out.

J: TRBJ2-5; size: once; V: TRBV25-1; D: NA; CDR3: CASSPSSGRETQYF; DNA: TGTGCCAGCAGTCCTAGCTCGGGTAGGGAGACCCAGTACTTC
J: TRBJ1-1; size: NA; V: TRBV28; D: TRBD1; CDR3: CATADRAGTEAFF; DNA: TGTGCCACTGCGGACAGGGCGGGGACTGAAGCTTTCTTT
J: TRBJ2-1; size: NA; V: TRBV2; D: NA; CDR3: CASNREHEQFF; DNA: TGTGCCAGCAACAGGGAACATGAGCAGTTCTTC
J: TRBJ2-7; size: NA; V: TRBV2; D: TRBD2; CDR3: CASSGAWLAGGAYEQYF; DNA: TGTGCCAGCAGTGGGGCCTGGTTAGCGGGAGGTGCGTACGAGCAGTACTTC
J: TRBJ1-2; size: NA; V: TRBV10-3; D: TRBD1; CDR3: CAGQGPNYGYTF; DNA: TGTGCCGGACAGGGGCCAAACTATGGCTACACCTTC
J: TRBJ2-7; size: few; V: TRBV10-3; D: NA; CDR3: CAISEGQLLSTYEQYF; DNA: TGTGCCATCAGTGAGGGACAGCTACTTTCCACCTACGAGCAGTACTTC
J: TRBJ1-2; size: few; V: TRBV5-6; D: NA; CDR3: CASSLAPSPYGYTF; DNA: TGTGCCAGCAGCTTGGCTCCAAGCCCCTATGGCTACACCTTC
J: TRBJ1-1; size: NA; V: TRBV27; D: NA; CDR3: CASSLSQGLGTEAFF; DNA: TGTGCCAGCAGTTTATCGCAGGGGCTGGGCACTGAAGCTTTCTTT
J: TRBJ1-4; size: NA; V: TRBV2; D: NA; CDR3: CASSEQLALGEKLFF; DNA: TGTGCCAGCAGTGAGCAGTTGGCTCTTGGTGAAAAACTGTTTTTT
J: TRBJ2-7; size: NA; V: TRBV30; D: TRBD2; CDR3: CAWTPIRGVGYYEQYF; DNA: TGTGCCTGGACCCCAATACGGGGGGTCGGGTACTACGAGCAGTACTTC
J: TRBJ2-1; size: NA; V: TRBV7-2; D: NA; CDR3: CASSLGPGRSEQFF; DNA: TGTGCCAGCAGCTTAGGCCCTGGCCGGAGTGAGCAGTTCTTC
J: TRBJ2-1; size: NA; V: TRBV7-6; D: TRBD1; CDR3: CASSQRGTGSYNEQFF; DNA: TGTGCCAGCAGCCAGAGGGGGACAGGCTCCTACAATGAGCAGTTCTTC
J: TRBJ1-6; size: NA; V: TRBV28; D: NA; CDR3: CASSRGTLGNSPLHF; DNA: TGTGCCAGCAGTAGGGGGACGTTAGGTAATTCACCCCTCCACTTT
J: TRBJ1-1; size: NA; V: TRBV6-5; D: NA; CDR3: CASSYGQVATEAFF; DNA: TGTGCCAGCAGTTACGGGCAGGTGGCCACTGAAGCTTTCTTT
J: TRBJ1-2; size: NA; V: TRBV9; D: NA; CDR3: CASSSQGGPPYGYTF; DNA: TGTGCCAGCAGCAGCCAAGGGGGACCGCCGTATGGCTACACCTTC
J: TRBJ2-1; size: NA; V: TRBV28; D: TRBD1; CDR3: CASSFGQAINEQFF; DNA: TGTGCCAGCAGTTTCGGACAGGCAATTAATGAGCAGTTCTTC
J: TRBJ1-3; size: once; V: TRBV29-1; D: NA; CDR3: CSGRGGEAGNTIYF; DNA: TGCAGCGGTCGTGGGGGGGAAGCTGGAAACACCATATATTTT
J: TRBJ2-7; size: NA; V: TRBV27; D: NA; CDR3: CASKTTGNYEQYF; DNA: TGTGCCAGCAAGACGACGGGGAACTACGAGCAGTACTTC
J: TRBJ1-5; size: NA; V: TRBV29-1; D: TRBD1; CDR3: CSVKTGTGNSQPQHF; DNA: TGCAGCGTTAAAACCGGGACAGGGAATAGTCAGCCCCAGCATTTT
J: TRBJ1-2; size: few; V: TRBV30; D: TRBD1; CDR3: CAWSPGGYGYTF; DNA: TGTGCCTGGAGCCCAGGGGGCTATGGCTACACCTTC
J: TRBJ2-3; size: NA; V: TRBV5-1; D: NA; CDR3: CASSLELSTDTQYF; DNA: TGCGCCAGCAGCTTGGAACTAAGCACAGATACGCAGTATTTT
J: TRBJ2-1; size: NA; V: TRBV29-1; D: TRBD1; CDR3: CSGTGVSYNEQFF; DNA: TGCAGCGGGACAGGGGTTTCCTACAATGAGCAGTTCTTC
J: TRBJ2-2; size: once; V: TRBV5-1; D: TRBD2; CDR3: CASSPYLSGRITGELFF; DNA: TGCGCCAGCAGCCCGTACCTTAGCGGGAGAATCACCGGGGAGCTGTTTTTT
J: TRBJ2-7; size: NA; V: TRBV7-8; D: TRBD1; CDR3: CASSLVPGQEYEQYF; DNA: TGTGCCAGCAGCTTAGTCCCGGGACAGGAGTACGAGCAGTACTTC
J: TRBJ1-2; size: few; V: TRBV19; D: NA; CDR3: CASSIELDSPYGYTF; DNA: TGTGCCAGTAGTATAGAATTGGACTCTCCCTATGGCTACACCTTC
J: TRBJ2-5; size: NA; V: TRBV5-1; D: TRBD1; CDR3: CASSLDPPGTGTETQYF; DNA: TGCGCCAGCAGCCTTGACCCCCCCGGGACAGGAACTGAGACCCAGTACTTC
J: TRBJ1-6; size: once; V: TRBV28; D: NA; CDR3: CASSLLKKTDNNSPLHF; DNA: TGTGCCAGCAGTTTGTTGAAGAAGACAGATAATAATTCACCCCTCCACTTT
J: TRBJ2-1; size: NA; V: TRBV5-4; D: NA; CDR3: CASSLVQGLTTSYNEQFF; DNA: TGTGCCAGCAGCTTGGTTCAGGGCCTCACCACCTCCTACAATGAGCAGTTCTTC
J: TRBJ1-5; size: once; V: TRBV4-3; D: NA; CDR3: CASSQDSPASGQGKRQPQHF; DNA: TGCGCCAGCAGCCAAGATTCCCCGGCCTCCGGGCAGGGGAAGAGACAGCCCCAGCATTTT
J: TRBJ2-7; size: NA; V: TRBV19; D: TRBD2; CDR3: CASSPLAGASAEQYF; DNA: TGTGCCAGTAGTCCATTAGCGGGAGCTTCGGCCGAGCAGTACTTC
J: TRBJ2-3; size: once; V: TRBV6-6; D: NA; CDR3: CASTSGDTDTQYF; DNA: TGTGCCAGCACCTCGGGGGACACAGATACGCAGTATTTT
J: TRBJ2-1; size: NA; V: TRBV9; D: TRBD2; CDR3: CASSVGTSVGGDEQFF; DNA: TGTGCCAGCAGCGTAGGAACTAGCGTGGGGGGAGATGAGCAGTTCTTC
J: TRBJ2-7; size: NA; V: TRBV4-1; D: TRBD2; CDR3: CASSQGTSGRGEQYF; DNA: TGCGCCAGCAGCCAGGGGACTAGCGGGAGGGGAGAGCAGTACTTC
J: TRBJ2-3; size: NA; V: TRBV7-3; D: NA; CDR3: CASSSTGTTDTQYF; DNA: TGTGCCAGCAGCTCCACCGGGACAACAGATACGCAGTATTTT
J: TRBJ2-1; size: NA; V: TRBV18; D: TRBD2; CDR3: CASSPPREGGNEQFF; DNA: TGTGCCAGCTCACCACCCCGGGAGGGGGGCAATGAGCAGTTCTTC
J: TRBJ2-7; size: NA; V: TRBV14; D: NA; CDR3: CASSRAGGRDYEQYF; DNA: TGTGCCAGCAGCCGAGCTGGAGGGCGGGACTACGAGCAGTACTTC
J: TRBJ2-1; size: NA; V: TRBV7-6; D: TRBD2; CDR3: CASSLGLAGTYNEQFF; DNA: TGTGCCAGCAGCCTGGGACTAGCGGGGACCTACAATGAGCAGTTCTTC
J: TRBJ1-2; size: NA; V: TRBV7-9; D: TRBD1; CDR3: CASSQGQGALGYTF; DNA: TGTGCCAGCAGCCAGGGACAGGGGGCCCTTGGCTACACCTTC
J: TRBJ1-5; size: NA; V: TRBV27; D: NA; CDR3: CASSLRGARDNQPQHF; DNA: TGTGCCAGCAGTTTACGGGGGGCGCGGGACAATCAGCCCCAGCATTTT
J: TRBJ2-3; size: NA; V: TRBV6-5; D: NA; CDR3: CASRTWQTGADTQYF; DNA: TGTGCCAGCAGGACCTGGCAGACCGGGGCAGATACGCAGTATTTT
J: TRBJ2-5; size: NA; V: TRBV19; D: TRBD1; CDR3: CASSMTGGYQGETQYF; DNA: TGTGCCAGTAGTATGACAGGGGGTTATCAGGGAGAGACCCAGTACTTC
J: TRBJ2-1; size: NA; V: TRBV7-7; D: TRBD2; CDR3: CASPEVTSGSIGHNEQFF; DNA: TGTGCTAGCCCAGAGGTGACTAGCGGGAGCATCGGGCACAATGAGCAGTTCTTC
J: TRBJ2-5; size: once; V: TRBV5-6; D: TRBD1; CDR3: CASSLRTGSVPTQYF; DNA: TGTGCCAGCAGCTTGAGGACAGGGTCCGTACCGACCCAGTACTTC
J: TRBJ2-1; size: NA; V: TRBV7-6; D: NA; CDR3: CASSRARNEQFF; DNA: TGTGCCAGCAGCCGAGCCAGGAATGAGCAGTTCTTC
J: TRBJ2-7; size: NA; V: TRBV7-9; D: TRBD2; CDR3: CASNGPGLAGGSPYEQYF; DNA: TGTGCCAGCAACGGACCCGGACTAGCGGGAGGGTCCCCCTACGAGCAGTACTTC
J: TRBJ2-5; size: NA; V: TRBV4-1; D: TRBD2; CDR3: CASSQGLAGGGETQYF; DNA: TGCGCCAGCAGCCAAGGACTAGCGGGAGGTGGAGAGACCCAGTACTTC
J: TRBJ1-1; size: NA; V: TRBV5-6; D: NA; CDR3: CASSLSRAPFMNTEAFF; DNA: TGTGCCAGCAGCTTGTCCAGGGCCCCGTTCATGAACACTGAAGCTTTCTTT
J: TRBJ2-1; size: NA; V: TRBV6-5; D: NA; CDR3: CASSPRFNEQFF; DNA: TGTGCCAGCAGCCCGCGGTTCAATGAGCAGTTCTTC
J: TRBJ2-1; size: NA; V: TRBV5-4; D: NA; CDR3: CASSLSSLGGSRYNEQFF; DNA: TGTGCCAGCAGCTTGTCATCTCTGGGCGGGTCGAGATACAATGAGCAGTTCTTC
J: TRBJ2-7; size: NA; V: TRBV11-2; D: NA; CDR3: CASSFGAASYEQYF; DNA: TGTGCCAGCAGCTTCGGAGCTGCCTCCTACGAGCAGTACTTC
J: TRBJ2-3; size: NA; V: TRBV7-2; D: TRBD1; CDR3: CASRSGTGTDTQYF; DNA: TGTGCCAGCAGGTCCGGGACAGGGACAGATACGCAGTATTTT